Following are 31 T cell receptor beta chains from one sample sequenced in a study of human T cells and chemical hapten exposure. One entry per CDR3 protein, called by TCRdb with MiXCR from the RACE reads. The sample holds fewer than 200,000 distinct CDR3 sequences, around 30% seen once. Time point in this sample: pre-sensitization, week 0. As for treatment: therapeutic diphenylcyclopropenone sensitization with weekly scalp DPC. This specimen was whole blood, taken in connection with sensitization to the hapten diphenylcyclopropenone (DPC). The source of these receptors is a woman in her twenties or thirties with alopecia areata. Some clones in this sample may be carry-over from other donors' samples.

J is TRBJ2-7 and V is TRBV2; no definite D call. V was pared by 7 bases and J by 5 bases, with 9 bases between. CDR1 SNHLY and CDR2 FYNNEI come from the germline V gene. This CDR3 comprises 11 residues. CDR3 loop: CASTNSNEQYF. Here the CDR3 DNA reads TGTGCCAGCACCAACTCTAACGAGCAGTACTTC.

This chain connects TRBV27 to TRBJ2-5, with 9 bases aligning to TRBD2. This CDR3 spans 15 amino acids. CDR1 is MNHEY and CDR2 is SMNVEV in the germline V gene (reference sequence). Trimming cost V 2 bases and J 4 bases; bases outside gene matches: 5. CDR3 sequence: CASSLRRGRAETQYF. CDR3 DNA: TGTGCCAGCAGTTTACGACGCGGGAGGGCAGAGACCCAGTACTTC.

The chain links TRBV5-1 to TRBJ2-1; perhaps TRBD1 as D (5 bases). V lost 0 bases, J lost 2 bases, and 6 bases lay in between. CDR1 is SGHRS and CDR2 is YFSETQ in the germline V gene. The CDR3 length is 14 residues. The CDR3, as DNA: TGCGCCAGCAGCTTGGGACAGCCCTACAATGAGCAGTTCTTC. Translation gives CASSLGQPYNEQFF.

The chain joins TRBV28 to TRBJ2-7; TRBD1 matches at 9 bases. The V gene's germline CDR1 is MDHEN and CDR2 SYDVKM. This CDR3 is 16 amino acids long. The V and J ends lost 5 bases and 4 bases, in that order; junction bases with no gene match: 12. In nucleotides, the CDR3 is TGTGCCAGCAGTCAAACAGGGGGCGGGATCACTTACGAGCAGTACTTC. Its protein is CASSQTGGGITYEQYF.

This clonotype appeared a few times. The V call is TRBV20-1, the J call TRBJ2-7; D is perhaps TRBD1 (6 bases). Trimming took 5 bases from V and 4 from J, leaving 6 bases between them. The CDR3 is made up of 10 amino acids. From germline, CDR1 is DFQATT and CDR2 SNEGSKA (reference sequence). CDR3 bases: TGCAGTGCTCAGGGGTACGAGCAGTACTTC. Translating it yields CSAQGYEQYF.

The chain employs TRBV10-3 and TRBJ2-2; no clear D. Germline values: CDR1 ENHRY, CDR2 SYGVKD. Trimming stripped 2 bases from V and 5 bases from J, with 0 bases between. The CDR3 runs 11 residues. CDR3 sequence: CAISETGELFF. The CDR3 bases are TGTGCCATCAGTGAGACCGGGGAGCTGTTTTTT.

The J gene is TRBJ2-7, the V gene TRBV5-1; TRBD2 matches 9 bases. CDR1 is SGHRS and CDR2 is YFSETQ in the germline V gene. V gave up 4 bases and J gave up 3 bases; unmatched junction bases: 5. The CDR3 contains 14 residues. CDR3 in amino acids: CASSHSGGNYEQYF. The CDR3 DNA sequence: TGCGCCAGCAGCCATAGCGGGGGAAACTACGAGCAGTACTTC.

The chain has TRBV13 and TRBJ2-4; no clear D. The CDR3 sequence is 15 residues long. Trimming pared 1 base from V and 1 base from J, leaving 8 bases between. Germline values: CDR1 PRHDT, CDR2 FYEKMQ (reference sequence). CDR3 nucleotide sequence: TGTGCCAGCAGCTTAGCTGGTATGGCCAAAAACATTCAGTACTTC. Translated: CASSLAGMAKNIQYF.

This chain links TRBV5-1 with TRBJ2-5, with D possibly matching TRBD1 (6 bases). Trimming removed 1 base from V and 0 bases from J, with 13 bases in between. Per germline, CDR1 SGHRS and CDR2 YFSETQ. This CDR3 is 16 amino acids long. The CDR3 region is CASSLSGGWYQETQYF. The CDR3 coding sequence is TGCGCCAGCAGCTTGAGTGGGGGCTGGTACCAAGAGACCCAGTACTTC.

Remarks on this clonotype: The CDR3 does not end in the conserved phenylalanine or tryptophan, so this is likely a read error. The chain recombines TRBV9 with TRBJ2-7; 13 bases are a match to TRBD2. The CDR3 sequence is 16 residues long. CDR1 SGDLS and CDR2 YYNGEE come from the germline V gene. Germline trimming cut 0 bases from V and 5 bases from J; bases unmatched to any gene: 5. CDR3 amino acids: CASSVGGTSGNHEQYS. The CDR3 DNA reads TGTGCCAGCAGCGTAGGGGGGACTAGCGGGAACCACGAGCAGTACTCC.

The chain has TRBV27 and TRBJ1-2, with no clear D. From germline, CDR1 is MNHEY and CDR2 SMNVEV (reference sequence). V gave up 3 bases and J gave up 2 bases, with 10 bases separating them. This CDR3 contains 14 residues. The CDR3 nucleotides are TGTGCCAGCAGTTTGAGAGAGGGAAACTATGGCTACACCTTC. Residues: CASSLREGNYGYTF.

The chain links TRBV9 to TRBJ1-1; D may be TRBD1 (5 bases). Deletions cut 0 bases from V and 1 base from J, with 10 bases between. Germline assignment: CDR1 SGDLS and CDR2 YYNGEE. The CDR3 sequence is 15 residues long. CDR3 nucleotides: TGTGCCAGCAGCGTAGTTCCAGGGCCGAACACTGAAGCTTTCTTT. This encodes CASSVVPGPNTEAFF.

The CDR3: CASSLVRQDETQYF. Written as DNA, the CDR3 is TGCGCCAGCAGCTTGGTTCGGCAGGATGAGACCCAGTACTTC. The rearrangement uses TRBV5-1 and TRBJ2-5, with D unresolved. This CDR3 comprises 14 residues. V was trimmed by 0 bases and J by 5 bases, leaving 11 bases between them. Germline CDR1 and CDR2: SGHRS and YFSETQ.

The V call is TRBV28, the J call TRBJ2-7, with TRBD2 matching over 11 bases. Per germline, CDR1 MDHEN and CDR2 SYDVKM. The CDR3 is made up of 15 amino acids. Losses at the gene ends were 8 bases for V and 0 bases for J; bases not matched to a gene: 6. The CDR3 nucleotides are TGTGCCAGCCGAACTAGCGGGAGACGCTCCTACGAGCAGTACTTC. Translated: CASRTSGRRSYEQYF.

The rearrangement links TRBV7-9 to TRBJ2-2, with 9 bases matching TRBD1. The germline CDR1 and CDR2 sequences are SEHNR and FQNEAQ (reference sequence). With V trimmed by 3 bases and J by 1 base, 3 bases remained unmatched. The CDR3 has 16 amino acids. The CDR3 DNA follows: TGTGCCAGCAGCTTCCCGGGACAGGGGAACACCGGGGAGCTGTTTTTT. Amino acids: CASSFPGQGNTGELFF.

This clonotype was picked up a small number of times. The CDR3 DNA reads as TGTGCCAGCAGCAAGGTCCTTTGGACAGACTACAATGAGCAGTTCTTC. Protein: CASSKVLWTDYNEQFF. The chain uses TRBV27 and TRBJ2-1, with D maybe TRBD1 (6 bases). The CDR3 has 16 residues. V gave up 6 bases and J gave up 3 bases, with 18 bases separating them. CDR1 MNHEY and CDR2 SMNVEV come from the germline V gene (reference sequence).

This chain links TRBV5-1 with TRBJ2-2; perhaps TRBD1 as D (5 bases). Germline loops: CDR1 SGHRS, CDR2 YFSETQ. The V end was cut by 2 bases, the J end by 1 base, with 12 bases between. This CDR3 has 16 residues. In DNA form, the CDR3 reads TGCGCCAGCAGCTTAAACAGGTTTGGGAACACCGGGGAGCTGTTTTTT. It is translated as CASSLNRFGNTGELFF.

The CDR3 region has the DNA TGTGCCAGCAGCCCTCCGACAGGGTCGGGCACCGGGGAGCTGTTTTTT. This sequence encodes CASSPPTGSGTGELFF. The rearrangement links TRBV7-3 to TRBJ2-2; TRBD1 matches 7 bases. The CDR3 sequence is 16 residues long. CDR1 and CDR2 (germline): SGHTA, FQGTGA. With 5 bases clipped from V and 4 bases from J, the junction kept 10 bases outside the gene matches.

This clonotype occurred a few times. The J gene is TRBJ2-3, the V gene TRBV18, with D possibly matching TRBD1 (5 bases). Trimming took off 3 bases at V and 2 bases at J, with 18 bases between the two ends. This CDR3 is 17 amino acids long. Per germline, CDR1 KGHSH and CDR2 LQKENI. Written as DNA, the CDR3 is TGTGCCAGCTCACCCCCCACAGGTGGCGGCACCACAGATACGCAGTATTTT. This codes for CASSPPTGGGTTDTQYF.

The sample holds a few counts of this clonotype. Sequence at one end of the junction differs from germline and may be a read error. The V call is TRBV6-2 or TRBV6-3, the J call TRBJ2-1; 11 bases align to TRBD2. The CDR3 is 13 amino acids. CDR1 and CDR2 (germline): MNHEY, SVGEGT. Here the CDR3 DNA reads TGTGCCAGCAGTTATGCCCTAGCGGGGGGATTGGTCTTC. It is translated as CASSYALAGGLVF.

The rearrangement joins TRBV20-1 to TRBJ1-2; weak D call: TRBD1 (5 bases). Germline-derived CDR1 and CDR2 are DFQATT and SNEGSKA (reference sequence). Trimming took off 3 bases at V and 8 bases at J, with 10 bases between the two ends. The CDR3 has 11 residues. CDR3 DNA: TGCAGTGCTAGCGGGGGAGGAGGCTACACCTTC. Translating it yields CSASGGGGYTF.

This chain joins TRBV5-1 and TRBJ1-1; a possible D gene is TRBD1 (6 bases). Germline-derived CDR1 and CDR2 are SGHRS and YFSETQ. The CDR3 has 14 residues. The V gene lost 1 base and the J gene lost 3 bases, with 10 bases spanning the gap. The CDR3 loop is CASSLRDTYTEAFF. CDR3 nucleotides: TGCGCCAGCAGCTTGAGGGACACTTACACTGAAGCTTTCTTT.

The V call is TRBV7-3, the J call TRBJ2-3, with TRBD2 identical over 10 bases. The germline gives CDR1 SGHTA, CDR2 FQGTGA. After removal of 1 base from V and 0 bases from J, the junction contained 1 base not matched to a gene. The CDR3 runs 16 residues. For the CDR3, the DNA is TGTGCCAGCAGCTTAAAACTAGCGGGAAGCACAGATACGCAGTATTTT. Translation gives CASSLKLAGSTDTQYF.

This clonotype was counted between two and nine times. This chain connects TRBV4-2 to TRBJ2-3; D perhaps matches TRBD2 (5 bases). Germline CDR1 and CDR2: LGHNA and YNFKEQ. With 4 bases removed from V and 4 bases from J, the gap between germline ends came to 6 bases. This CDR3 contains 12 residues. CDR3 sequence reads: CASSRGPDTQYF. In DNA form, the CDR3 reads TGTGCCAGCAGCCGAGGGCCAGATACGCAGTATTTT.

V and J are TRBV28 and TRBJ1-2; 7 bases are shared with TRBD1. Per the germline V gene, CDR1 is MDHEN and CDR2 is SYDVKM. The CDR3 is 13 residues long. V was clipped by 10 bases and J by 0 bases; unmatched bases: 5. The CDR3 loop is CATRTGPNYGYTF. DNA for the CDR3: TGTGCCACTCGGACAGGCCCTAACTATGGCTACACCTTC.

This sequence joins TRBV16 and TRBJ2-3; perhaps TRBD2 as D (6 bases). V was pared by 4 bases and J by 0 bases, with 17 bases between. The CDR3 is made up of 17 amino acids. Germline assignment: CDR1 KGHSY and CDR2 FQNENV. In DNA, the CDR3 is TGTGCCAGCAGCCTAAGGAGGACTACCGCTAGCACAGATACGCAGTATTTT. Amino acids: CASSLRRTTASTDTQYF.

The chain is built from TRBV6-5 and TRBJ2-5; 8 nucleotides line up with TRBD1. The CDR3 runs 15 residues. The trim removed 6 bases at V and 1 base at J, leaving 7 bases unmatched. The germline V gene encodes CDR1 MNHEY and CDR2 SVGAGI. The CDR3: CASSSRGPGQETQYF. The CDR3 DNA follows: TGTGCCAGCAGCTCCAGGGGGCCCGGCCAAGAGACCCAGTACTTC.

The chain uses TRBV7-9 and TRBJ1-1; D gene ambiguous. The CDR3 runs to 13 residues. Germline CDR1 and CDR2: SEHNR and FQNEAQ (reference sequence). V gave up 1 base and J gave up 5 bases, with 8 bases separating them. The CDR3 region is CASSLVEFTEAFF. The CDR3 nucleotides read TGTGCCAGCAGCTTAGTAGAGTTTACTGAAGCTTTCTTT.

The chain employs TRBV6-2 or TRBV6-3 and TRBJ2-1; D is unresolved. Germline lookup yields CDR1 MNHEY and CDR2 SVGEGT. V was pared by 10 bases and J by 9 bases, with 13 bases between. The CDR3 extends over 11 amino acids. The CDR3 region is CATTYLGEQFF. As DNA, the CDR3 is TGTGCCACCACGTACCTGGGTGAGCAGTTCTTC.

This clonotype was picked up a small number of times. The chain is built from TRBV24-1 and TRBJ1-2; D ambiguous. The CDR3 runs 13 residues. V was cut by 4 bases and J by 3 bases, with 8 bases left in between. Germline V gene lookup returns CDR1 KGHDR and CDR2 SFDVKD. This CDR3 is CATSEGSYYGYTF. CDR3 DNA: TGTGCCACCAGTGAGGGTTCCTACTATGGCTACACCTTC.

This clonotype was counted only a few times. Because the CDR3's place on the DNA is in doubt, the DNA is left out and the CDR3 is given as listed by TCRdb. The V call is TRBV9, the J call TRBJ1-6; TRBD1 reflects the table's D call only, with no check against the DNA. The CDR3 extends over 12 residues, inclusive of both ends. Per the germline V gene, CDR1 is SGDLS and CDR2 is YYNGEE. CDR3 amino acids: CASSVGRGALNF.